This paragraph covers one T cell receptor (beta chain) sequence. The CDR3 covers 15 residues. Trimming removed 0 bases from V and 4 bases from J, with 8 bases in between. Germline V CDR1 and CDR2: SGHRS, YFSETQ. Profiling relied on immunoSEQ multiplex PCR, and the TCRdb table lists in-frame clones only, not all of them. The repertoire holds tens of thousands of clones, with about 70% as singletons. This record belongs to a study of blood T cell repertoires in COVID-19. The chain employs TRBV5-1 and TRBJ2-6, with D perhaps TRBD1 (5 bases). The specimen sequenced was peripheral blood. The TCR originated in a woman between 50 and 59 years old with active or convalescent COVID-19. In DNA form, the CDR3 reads TGCGCCAGCAGCTTGGAAGGGGTGGGGGCCAACGTCCTGACTTTC. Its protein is CASSLEGVGANVLTF. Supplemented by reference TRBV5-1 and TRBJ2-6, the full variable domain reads KAGVTQTPRYLIKTRGQQVTLSCSPISGHRSVSWYQQTPGQGLQFLFEYFSETQRNKGNFPGRFSGRQFSNSRSEMNVSTLELGDSALYLCASSLEGVGANVLTFGAGSRLTVL.